This is a list of T cell receptor beta chains from one sample in a study of cytomegalovirus exposure and HLA in healthy donors. Assay used: immunoSEQ multiplex PCR; TCRdb lists only in-frame clones, some missing. The sample holds some 110,000 clones. The sequencing sample was made of PBMCs. The receptors were gathered from a man between 40 and 49 years old in good health and CMV-seronegative. Both conserved end residues are part of each CDR3. The D gene is left open where the match is weak.

v_gene,d_gene,j_gene,CDR3aa,CDR3nt
TRBV19,TRBD1,TRBJ1-1,CASSIGTGIKAFF,TGTGCCAGTAGTATAGGGACAGGGATTAAAGCTTTCTTT
TRBV29-1,TRBD1,TRBJ1-2,CSVEVGTGLYGYTF,TGCAGCGTTGAAGTTGGGACAGGGTTATATGGCTACACCTTC
TRBV28,TRBD1,TRBJ1-4,CASSLEGRGNEKLFF,TGTGCCAGCAGTTTAGAGGGCAGGGGGAATGAAAAACTGTTTTTT
TRBV4-2,TRBD2,TRBJ2-7,CASSRASGTTYEQYF,TGTGCCAGCAGCCGCGCTAGCGGGACCACCTACGAGCAGTACTTC
TRBV6-6,TRBD1,TRBJ2-5,CASSGQGETQYF,TGTGCCAGCAGTGGACAGGGGGAGACCCAGTACTTC
TRBV2,TRBD1,TRBJ1-5,CASSVGQGPQPQHF,TGTGCCAGCAGTGTGGGACAGGGGCCGCAGCCCCAGCATTTT
TRBV6-5,TRBD1,TRBJ1-4,CASSSTGQGNEKLFF,TGTGCCAGCAGTTCCACGGGACAGGGGAATGAAAAACTGTTTTTT
TRBV4-1,TRBD2,TRBJ2-3,CASSQRYGTSGRTSTDTQYF,TGCGCCAGCAGCCAGCGCTATGGGACTAGCGGGAGGACGAGCACAGATACGCAGTATTTT
TRBV9,NA,TRBJ2-5,CASSAGSSGKETQYF,TGTGCCAGCAGTGCCGGGTCTAGTGGTAAAGAGACCCAGTACTTC
TRBV19,TRBD2,TRBJ2-7,CASKGTSGGDSSEQYF,TGTGCCAGCAAAGGGACTAGCGGGGGAGACTCTTCCGAGCAGTACTTC
TRBV27,NA,TRBJ2-7,CASSRYHRQLEQYF,TGTGCCAGCAGTCGTTACCACCGACAGCTCGAGCAGTACTTC
TRBV11-2,NA,TRBJ2-7,CASSLEPGYYEQYF,TGTGCCAGCAGCTTAGAGCCGGGGTACTACGAGCAGTACTTC
TRBV19,NA,TRBJ2-7,CASRSTGSSYEQYF,TGTGCCAGTAGATCCACAGGGAGCTCCTACGAGCAGTACTTC
TRBV6-5,TRBD1,TRBJ2-7,CASSLMDRGYEQYF,TGTGCCAGCAGTTTAATGGACAGGGGTTACGAGCAGTACTTC
TRBV30,NA,TRBJ1-2,CAWRPTVRYGYTF,TGTGCCTGGAGACCGACAGTACGCTATGGCTACACCTTC
TRBV10-3,TRBD1,TRBJ1-2,CAISESGQMALTMDYTF,TGTGCCATCAGTGAATCGGGACAGATGGCTCTAACTATGGACTACACCTTC
TRBV2,TRBD1,TRBJ1-5,CASSDRGINQPQHF,TGTGCCAGCAGCGACAGGGGGATCAATCAGCCCCAGCATTTT
TRBV10-3,NA,TRBJ1-1,CAISGSGIHTEAFF,TGTGCCATCAGTGGATCGGGGATCCACACTGAAGCTTTCTTT
TRBV6-6,TRBD1,TRBJ1-4,CASRGTGGANEKLFF,TGTGCCAGCAGGGGAACAGGGGGCGCGAATGAAAAACTGTTTTTT
TRBV10-3,TRBD2,TRBJ2-3,CAISELTGGDTQYF,TGTGCCATCAGTGAGCTGACGGGAGGTGATACGCAGTATTTT
TRBV19,NA,TRBJ1-1,CASSIKTFLNTEAFF,TGTGCCAGTTCAATCAAGACATTCTTGAACACTGAAGCTTTCTTT
TRBV5-1,TRBD1,TRBJ1-2,CASSFSQGDYGYTF,TGCGCCAGCAGCTTTTCCCAGGGGGACTATGGCTACACCTTC
TRBV7-7,TRBD2,TRBJ2-2,CAITSGSANTGELFF,TGTGCTATTACTAGCGGGAGCGCGAACACCGGGGAGCTGTTTTTT
TRBV6-6,NA,TRBJ2-7,CASSYSTQGLYEQYF,TGTGCCAGCAGTTACTCGACGCAGGGCCTCTACGAGCAGTACTTC
TRBV30,NA,TRBJ2-2,CASSREGENTGELFF,TGTGCCTCATCCAGGGAAGGAGAGAACACCGGGGAGCTGTTTTTT
TRBV28,TRBD1,TRBJ1-2,CASSSQGGGNYGYTF,TGTGCCAGCAGTTCCCAGGGGGGCGGGAACTATGGCTACACCTTC
TRBV2,TRBD1,TRBJ1-5,CASSETPPQGVGAQPQHF,TGTGCCAGCAGTGAAACACCCCCACAGGGGGTCGGTGCTCAGCCCCAGCATTTT
TRBV9,NA,TRBJ2-7,CASSVEPGTSYEQYF,TGTGCCAGCAGCGTAGAACCAGGAACCTCCTACGAGCAGTACTTC
TRBV19,NA,TRBJ1-2,CASSIYGGVAGGYTF,TGTGCCAGTAGTATTTATGGGGGGGTCGCGGGTGGCTACACCTTC
TRBV19,TRBD1,TRBJ2-7,CASSIRQGRNYEQYF,TGTGCCAGTAGTATCCGACAGGGGCGAAACTACGAGCAGTACTTC
TRBV5-8,TRBD1,TRBJ2-7,CASSGRDRDYEQYF,TGTGCCAGCAGCGGTAGGGACAGGGACTACGAGCAGTACTTC